The clone carrying this T cell receptor beta chain turned up a few times. Germline V gene data show CDR1 as MNHEY and CDR2 as SVGAGI. This CDR3 region has 15 residues. The ends lost 6 bases at V and 2 bases at J; junction bases unmatched: 3. The data were obtained in a study of blood T cell repertoires in COVID-19. Profiled with immunoSEQ multiplex PCR; TCRdb holds only in-frame clones, not every one. The data contain 30,000 or so clones, approximately 85% of them singletons. The sample comprised peripheral blood. The sequence came from an elderly woman with COVID-19, enrolled during active disease. This chain connects TRBV6-5 to TRBJ2-7; 14 nucleotides align to TRBD2. The DNA for the CDR3 is TGTGCCAGCAGGCCGACTAGCGGGGGGGCCTACGAGCAGTACTTC. This gives the protein CASRPTSGGAYEQYF.